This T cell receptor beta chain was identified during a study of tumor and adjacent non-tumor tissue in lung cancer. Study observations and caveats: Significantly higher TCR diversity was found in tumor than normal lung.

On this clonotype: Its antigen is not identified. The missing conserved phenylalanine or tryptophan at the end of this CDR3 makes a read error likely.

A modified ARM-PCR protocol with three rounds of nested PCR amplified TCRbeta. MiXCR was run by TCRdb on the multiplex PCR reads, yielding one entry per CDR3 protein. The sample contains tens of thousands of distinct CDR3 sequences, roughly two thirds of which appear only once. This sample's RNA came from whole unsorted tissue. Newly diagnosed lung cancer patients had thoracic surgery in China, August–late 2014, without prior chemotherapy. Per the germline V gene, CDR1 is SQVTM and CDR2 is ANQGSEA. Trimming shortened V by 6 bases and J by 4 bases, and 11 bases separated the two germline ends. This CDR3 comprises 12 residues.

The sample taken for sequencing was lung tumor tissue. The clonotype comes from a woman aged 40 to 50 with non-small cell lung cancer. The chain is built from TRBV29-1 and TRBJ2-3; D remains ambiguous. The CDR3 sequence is CSVPGRADTQYY. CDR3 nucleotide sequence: TGCAGCGTCCCCGGCCGGGCAGATACGCAGTATTAT.